The 18 T cell receptor beta chains given below trace back to one sample, sequenced in a study of T-cell reconstitution after alpha-beta-depleted transplantation in children. Using unique molecular identifiers, the investigators prepared the TCRbeta library. Using its own MiXCR run on the PCR reads, TCRdb lists one record per CDR3 protein. The data show hundreds of thousands of distinct CDR3 sequences, roughly 10% seen once. The material sequenced was PBMCs, taken before TCRalphabeta/CD19-depleted stem cell transplant. These receptors came from a child younger than two with acute myeloid leukemia, due to receive a stem cell transplant.

There are many counts of this clonotype. CDR3 sequence (DNA): TGCGCCAGCAGCTTTAGCGGGAGAGTTGAGTTGATAGATACGCAGTATTTT. This encodes CASSFSGRVELIDTQYF. V gene TRBV5-1 combines with J gene TRBJ2-3, with 9 bases matching TRBD2. The length of the CDR3 is 17 residues. Germline CDR1 SGHRS, CDR2 YFSETQ. Trimming took 2 bases from V and 5 from J; bases not matched to a gene: 12.

In regard to this clonotype: This may be a read error, as it is one base from a much larger clone. The rearrangement links TRBV5-4 to TRBJ2-4; TRBD1 aligns across 9 bases. The CDR3 extends over 14 amino acids. Looked up from germline, CDR1 is SGHNT and CDR2 is YYREEE (reference sequence). This CDR3 reads CASSFGQGRNIEYF. DNA of the CDR3: TGTGCCAGCAGCTTTGGACAGGGGAGGAACATTGAGTACTTC.

As concerns this clonotype: Possible read error: a much larger clone is one base away. V and J are TRBV5-1 and TRBJ2-3; D remains ambiguous. Germline lookup yields CDR1 SGHRS and CDR2 YFSETQ. This CDR3 region has 16 residues. V was pared by 4 bases and J by 2 bases, with 17 bases between. This CDR3 reads CASSTDGRVLTDTQYF. CDR3 coding DNA: TGCGCCAGCAGCACGGATGGACGCGTCCTCACAGATACGCAGTATTTT.

This clonotype has at least ten counts. V gene TRBV20-1 combines with J gene TRBJ2-2; D unclear. Trimming took off 0 bases at V and 2 bases at J, with 16 bases between the two ends. The CDR3 has 17 amino acids. Germline loops: CDR1 DFQATT, CDR2 SNEGSKA (reference sequence). The CDR3 sequence is CSARDNWLGINTGELFF. DNA for the CDR3: TGCAGTGCTAGAGATAATTGGCTAGGTATAAACACCGGGGAGCTGTTTTTT.

In its sample, this clonotype was seen many times. This chain connects TRBV12-3 or TRBV12-4 to TRBJ1-1; the D is unclear. The V gene lost 1 base and the J gene lost 5 bases, with 14 bases spanning the gap. The CDR3 is made up of 15 amino acids. This CDR3 reads CASSLGSSRGTEAFF. CDR3 DNA: TGTGCCAGCAGTTTAGGTTCTTCCCGAGGGACTGAAGCTTTCTTT.

This clonotype was counted at least ten times. The chain couples TRBV5-1 to TRBJ2-4, with TRBD2 matching 11 bases. CDR1 and CDR2 (germline): SGHRS, YFSETQ. The CDR3 runs 17 residues. V was clipped by 2 bases and J by 2 bases; unmatched bases: 6. In DNA form, the CDR3 reads TGCGCCAGCAGCTTCTCCGCGACTAGCGGGACCAAAAACATTCAGTACTTC. It yields the protein CASSFSATSGTKNIQYF.

There are many counts of this clonotype. The V gene is TRBV19, the J gene TRBJ1-3; 7 bases are shared with TRBD1. The germline V gene has CDR1 LNHDA and CDR2 SQIVND (reference sequence). V gave up 8 bases and J gave up 3 bases; unmatched junction bases: 7. CDR3 length equals 14 residues. CDR3 coding DNA: TGTGCCAGTGACAGGGTCGGGAGTGGAAACACCATATATTTT. It specifies CASDRVGSGNTIYF.

This clonotype showed up many times. The gene calls are TRBV7-8 and TRBJ2-3; 9 positions agree with TRBD1. Germline V gene sequence: CDR1 SGHVS, CDR2 FQNEAQ. The CDR3 covers 15 residues. J was trimmed by 4 bases and V by 5 bases; bases with no gene match: 7. CDR3 bases: TGTGCCAGCAGCCCGAACAGGGGGCCTGCAGATACGCAGTATTTT. Encoded protein: CASSPNRGPADTQYF.

The V gene is TRBV19, the J gene TRBJ2-7, with a weak D call TRBD2 (5 bases). From germline, CDR1 is LNHDA and CDR2 SQIVND (reference sequence). V lost 5 bases and J 4 bases, leaving 18 bases between the germline ends. There are 15 residues in the CDR3. The CDR3 nucleotides are TGTGCCAGTAGTCCCCGGGGTGGCGGAGGTTACGAGCAGTACTTC. This translates into CASSPRGGGGYEQYF.

This clonotype was seen at least ten times. The V gene is TRBV20-1, the J gene TRBJ2-7; TRBD2 aligns across 7 bases. J gave up 2 bases and V 5 bases, and 3 bases lay outside the gene matches. Germline CDR1 reads DFQATT; CDR2 reads SNEGSKA (reference sequence). The CDR3 loop spans 12 amino acids. The CDR3 DNA reads as TGCAGTGCTGGGGGGGAGGCCTACGAGCAGTACTTC. This translates into CSAGGEAYEQYF.

This clonotype was detected many times. This sequence joins TRBV20-1 and TRBJ2-2; 9 bases are shared with TRBD2. Germline V lookup: CDR1 DFQATT, CDR2 SNEGSKA (reference sequence). The CDR3 covers 15 residues. The V and J ends lost 3 bases and 7 bases, in that order; junction bases with no gene match: 9. The CDR3 nucleotides are TGCAGTGCTAGGGATAGCGGGAGAAACTTCGGGGAGCTGTTTTTT. Protein sequence: CSARDSGRNFGELFF.

This clonotype has at least ten counts. The J gene is TRBJ2-5, the V gene TRBV29-1; the D gene could be TRBD1 or TRBD2 (5 bases each). The CDR3 is made up of 13 amino acids. The V end lost 3 bases, the J end lost 5 bases, and 13 bases lay between the germline ends. Germline V lookup: CDR1 SQVTM, CDR2 ANQGSEA. This chain's CDR3 is CSVDAREIETQYF. The CDR3 bases are TGCAGCGTTGATGCCAGGGAGATTGAGACCCAGTACTTC.

This clonotype was observed at least ten times. The J gene is TRBJ1-1, the V gene TRBV30, with a weak D call TRBD1 (6 bases). This CDR3 is built from 14 residues. The V gene lost 5 bases and the J gene lost 4 bases, with 17 bases spanning the gap. Germline V gene data show CDR1 as GTSNPN and CDR2 as SVGIG (reference sequence). DNA of the CDR3: TGTGCCTGGGGAAGCGGAGGGGGGTTCACTGAAGCTTTCTTT. It translates to CAWGSGGGFTEAFF. Full variable domain (missing parts from reference TRBV30 and TRBJ1-1): SQTIHQWPATLVQPVGSPLSLECTVEGTSNPNLYWYRQAAGRGLQLLFYSVGIGQISSEVPQNLSASRPQDRQFILSSKKLLLSDSGFYLCAWGSGGGFTEAFFGQGTRLTVV.

With respect to this clonotype: A much larger clone differs from this one at a single base, so this may be a read error. The chain combines TRBV12-3 or TRBV12-4 with TRBJ2-2, with D maybe TRBD1 (6 bases). This CDR3 has 14 residues. CDR3 DNA: TGTGCCAGCAGACGGACAGCGAACACCTGGGAGCTGTTTTTT. Translation gives CASRRTANTWELFF.

The chain has TRBV3-1 and TRBJ1-4, with D perhaps matching TRBD1 (5 bases). The CDR3 has 14 amino acids. Trimming took off 1 base at V and 3 bases at J, with 6 bases between the two ends. Germline CDR1 LGHDT, CDR2 YNNKEL (reference sequence). The CDR3 region has the DNA TGTGCCAGCAGCCAAGGGGACGCTAATGAAAAACTGTTTTTT. It yields the protein CASSQGDANEKLFF.

Notes on this clonotype: An end of the junction does not agree with germline; a read error may underlie this. The CDR3 reads CANSYNGLEAFF. The CDR3 DNA sequence: TGTGCCAACAGTTATAACGGCCTTGAAGCTTTCTTT. The chain employs TRBV6-5 and TRBJ1-1; D remains unclear. CDR3 length equals 12 residues. Germline assignment: CDR1 MNHEY and CDR2 SVGAGI.

The table lists this clonotype with a few counts. The chain employs TRBV10-3 and TRBJ1-3; D gene uncertain. V was trimmed by 3 bases and J by 4 bases, leaving 13 bases between them. The CDR3 is 15 amino acids. The V gene's germline CDR1 is ENHRY and CDR2 SYGVKD. CDR3: CAISDYGPDGNTIYF. Written as DNA, the CDR3 is TGTGCCATCAGTGACTACGGGCCGGACGGAAACACCATATATTTT.

This clonotype occurred many times. This sequence joins TRBV29-1 and TRBJ1-2; D remains unclear. The CDR3 runs to 12 residues. V was clipped by 3 bases and J by 6 bases, with 11 bases between them. Germline assignment: CDR1 SQVTM and CDR2 ANQGSEA. The CDR3 DNA sequence: TGCAGCGTTGATGCAGGTGGGAATGGCTACACCTTC. This sequence encodes CSVDAGGNGYTF. Looking up the rest from reference TRBV29-1 and TRBJ1-2 gives the full variable domain: SAVISQKPSRDICQRGTSLTIQCQVDSQVTMMFWYRQQPGQSLTLIATANQGSEATYESGFVIDKFPISRPNLTFSTLTVSNMSPEDSSIYLCSVDAGGNGYTFGSGTRLTVV.